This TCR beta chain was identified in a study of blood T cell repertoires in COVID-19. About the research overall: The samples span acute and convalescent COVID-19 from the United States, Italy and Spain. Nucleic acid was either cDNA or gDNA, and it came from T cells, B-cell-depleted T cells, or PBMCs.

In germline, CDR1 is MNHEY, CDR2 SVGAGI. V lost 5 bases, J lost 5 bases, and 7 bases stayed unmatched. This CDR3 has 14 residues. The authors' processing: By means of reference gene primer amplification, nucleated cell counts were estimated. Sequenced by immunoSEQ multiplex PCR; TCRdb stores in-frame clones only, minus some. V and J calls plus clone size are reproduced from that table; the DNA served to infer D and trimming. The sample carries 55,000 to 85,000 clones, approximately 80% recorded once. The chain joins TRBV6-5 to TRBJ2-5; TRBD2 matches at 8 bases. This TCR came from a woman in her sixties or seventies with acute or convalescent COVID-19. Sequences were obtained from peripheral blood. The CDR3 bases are TGTGCCAGCAGTATAGCGGGACCCCCTGAGACCCAGTACTTC. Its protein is CASSIAGPPETQYF.